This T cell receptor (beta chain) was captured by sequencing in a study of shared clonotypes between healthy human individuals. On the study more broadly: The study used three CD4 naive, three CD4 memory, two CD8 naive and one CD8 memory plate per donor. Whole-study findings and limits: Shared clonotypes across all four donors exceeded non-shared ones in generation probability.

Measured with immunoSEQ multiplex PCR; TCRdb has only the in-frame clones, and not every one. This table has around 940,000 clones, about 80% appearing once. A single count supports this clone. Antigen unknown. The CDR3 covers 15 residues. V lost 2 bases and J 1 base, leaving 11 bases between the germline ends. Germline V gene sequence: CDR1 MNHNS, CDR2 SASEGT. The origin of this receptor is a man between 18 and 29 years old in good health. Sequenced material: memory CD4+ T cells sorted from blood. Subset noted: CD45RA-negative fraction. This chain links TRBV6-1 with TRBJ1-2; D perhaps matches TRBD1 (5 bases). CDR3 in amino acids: CASSEPGGSNYGYTF. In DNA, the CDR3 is TGTGCCAGCAGTGAACCGGGGGGGAGTAACTATGGCTACACCTTC.